The source of this TCR beta chain is a study of blood T cell repertoires in COVID-19. Study details: From T cells, B-cell-depleted T cells, or PBMCs came the material, which was cDNA or gDNA.

Method: immunoSEQ multiplex PCR; TCRdb's copy keeps in-frame clones and lacks some. The table shows 35,000 to 40,000 clones, with roughly 80% occurring only once. This CDR3 contains 16 residues. Germline V lookup: CDR1 SEHNR, CDR2 FQNEAQ (reference sequence). The trim removed 2 bases at V and 2 bases at J, leaving 6 bases unmatched. The receptor was derived from a human donor with acute or convalescent COVID-19. The donor label of this sample is uncertain. This sequence joins TRBV7-9 and TRBJ2-3; 8 nucleotides match TRBD2. Sequencing was performed on peripheral blood. The CDR3 here is CASSLTPSGYTDTQYF. The CDR3 nucleotides read TGTGCCAGCAGCTTAACCCCTAGCGGGTACACAGATACGCAGTATTTT.